This T cell receptor beta chain came from a study of monozygotic twins with cystic fibrosis. In this sample, this clone turned up a few times. What it binds is unknown. Measured with immunoSEQ multiplex PCR; TCRdb has only the in-frame clones, and not every one. The data hold around 35,000 clones, with over 75% observed a single time. Whole-study findings and limits: Co-twins had the most similar V usage for 13 of 16 pairs, J for 8. Low clonality (median around 0.0094) suggested a mostly naive repertoire. Nucleotide-identical clonotype sharing was significantly higher within monozygotic CF twin pairs than between unrelated CF individuals.

The CDR3 has 15 residues. From germline, CDR1 is MNHEY and CDR2 SVGAGI. V lost 6 bases and J lost 2, with 11 bases in between. Sequencing was performed on blood. The clonotype originates from a girl aged 2 to 9 with cystic fibrosis. The chain employs TRBV6-5 and TRBJ1-6; D is possibly TRBD1 (6 bases). Here the CDR3 reads CASSRRQAYNSPLHF. DNA of the CDR3: TGTGCCAGCAGCCGGAGACAGGCCTATAATTCACCCCTCCACTTT.